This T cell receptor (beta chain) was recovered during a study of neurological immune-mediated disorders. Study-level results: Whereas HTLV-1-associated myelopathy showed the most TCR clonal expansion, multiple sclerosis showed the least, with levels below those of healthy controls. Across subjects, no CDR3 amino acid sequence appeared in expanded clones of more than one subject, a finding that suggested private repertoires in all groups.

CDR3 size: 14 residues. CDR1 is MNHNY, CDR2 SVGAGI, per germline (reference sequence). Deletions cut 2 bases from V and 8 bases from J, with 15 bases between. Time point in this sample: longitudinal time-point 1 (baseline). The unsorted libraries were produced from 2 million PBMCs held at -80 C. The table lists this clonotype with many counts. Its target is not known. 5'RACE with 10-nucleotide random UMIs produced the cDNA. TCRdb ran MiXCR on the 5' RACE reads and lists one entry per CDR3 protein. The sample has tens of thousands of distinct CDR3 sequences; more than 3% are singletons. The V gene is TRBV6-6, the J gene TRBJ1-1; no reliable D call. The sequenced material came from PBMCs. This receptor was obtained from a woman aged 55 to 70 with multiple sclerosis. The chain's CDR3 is CASSYLTRTLEAFF. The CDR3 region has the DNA TGTGCCAGCAGTTACCTAACCCGGACCCTGGAAGCTTTCTTT.